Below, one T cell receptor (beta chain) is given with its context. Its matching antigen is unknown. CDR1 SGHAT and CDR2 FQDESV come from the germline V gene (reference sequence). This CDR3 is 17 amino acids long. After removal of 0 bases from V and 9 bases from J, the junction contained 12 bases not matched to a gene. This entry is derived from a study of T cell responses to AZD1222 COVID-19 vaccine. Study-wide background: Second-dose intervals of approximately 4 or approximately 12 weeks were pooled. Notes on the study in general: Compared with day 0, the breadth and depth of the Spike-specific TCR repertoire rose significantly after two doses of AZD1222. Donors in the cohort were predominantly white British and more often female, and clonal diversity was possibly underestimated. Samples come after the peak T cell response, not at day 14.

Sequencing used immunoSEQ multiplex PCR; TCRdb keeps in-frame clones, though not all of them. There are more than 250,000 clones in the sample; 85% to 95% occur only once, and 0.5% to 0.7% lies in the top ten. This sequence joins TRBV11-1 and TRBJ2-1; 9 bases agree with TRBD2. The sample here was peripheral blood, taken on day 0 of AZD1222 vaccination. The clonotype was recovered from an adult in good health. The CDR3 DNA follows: TGTGCCAGCAGCTTAGCGTTCCAGCGGGGGGACTTGGGTGAGCAGTTCTTC. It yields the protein CASSLAFQRGDLGEQFF.